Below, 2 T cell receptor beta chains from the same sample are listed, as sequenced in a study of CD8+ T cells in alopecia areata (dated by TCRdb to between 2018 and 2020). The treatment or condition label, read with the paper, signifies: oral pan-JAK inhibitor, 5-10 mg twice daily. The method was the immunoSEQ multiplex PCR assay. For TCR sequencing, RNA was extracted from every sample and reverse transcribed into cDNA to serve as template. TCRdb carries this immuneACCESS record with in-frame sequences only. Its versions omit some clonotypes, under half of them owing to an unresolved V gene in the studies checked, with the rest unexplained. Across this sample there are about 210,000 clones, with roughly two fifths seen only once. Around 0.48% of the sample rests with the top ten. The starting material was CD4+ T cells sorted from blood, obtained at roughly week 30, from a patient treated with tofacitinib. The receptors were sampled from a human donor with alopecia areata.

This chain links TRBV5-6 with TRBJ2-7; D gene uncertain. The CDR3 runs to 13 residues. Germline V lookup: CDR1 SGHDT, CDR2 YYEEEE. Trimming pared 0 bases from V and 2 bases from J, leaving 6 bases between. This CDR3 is CASSLGKPYEQYF. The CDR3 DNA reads TGTGCCAGCAGCTTGGGTAAGCCCTACGAGCAGTACTTC.

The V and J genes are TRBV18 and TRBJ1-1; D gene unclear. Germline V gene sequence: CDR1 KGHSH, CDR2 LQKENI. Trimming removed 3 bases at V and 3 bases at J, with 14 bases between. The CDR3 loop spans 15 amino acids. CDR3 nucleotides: TGTGCCAGCTCACCTATGCTTACGAGGGACACTGAAGCTTTCTTT. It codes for CASSPMLTRDTEAFF.